The source of this T cell receptor beta chain is a study of cytomegalovirus exposure and HLA in healthy donors. Researchers ran the PCR with 60 Vbeta and 13 Jbeta primers. Original processing notes: In a later analysis, the count reached some 83 million unique TCR beta chains, with 10 million to 14 million shared. The table came from immunoSEQ multiplex PCR; TCRdb's copy has only in-frame clones and leaves some out. Clone size and V and J calls were adopted from that table, with D and trimming inferred from the DNA. The sample holds approximately 100,000 clones; around 85% are singletons and the top ten take around 7.4%. CDR1 SGHNT and CDR2 YYREEE come from the germline V gene (reference sequence). V lost 2 bases to trimming and J lost 5 bases; unmatched junction nucleotides: 6. The CDR3 contains 14 residues. Study results and limitations: Reportedly, a later analysis found an Asian-associated ancestry cluster had fewer N-insertions than the roughly 700-donor mean.

About this clone: What it recognizes is unknown.

Material: PBMCs. V usage is TRBV5-4 and J usage is TRBJ2-7, with TRBD1 matching 8 bases. The receptor comes from a man aged 35-49 years in good health and CMV-seropositive. The CDR3 here is CASSFSGGIDEQYF. The CDR3 DNA reads as TGTGCCAGCAGCTTTTCAGGGGGCATTGACGAGCAGTACTTC.